A single sample gave rise to the 26 T cell receptor beta chains below, sequenced in a study of cytomegalovirus exposure and HLA in healthy donors. A multiplex PCR was run with 60 Vbeta primers and 13 Jbeta primers. Method: immunoSEQ multiplex PCR; TCRdb's copy keeps in-frame clones and lacks some. This sample has some 150,000 clones, with approximately 78% found just once. The sample comprised PBMCs. These receptors were taken from a man younger than 35 in good health and CMV-seropositive.

This clone showed up just a few times. The rearrangement joins TRBV28 to TRBJ2-3, with 14 bases lining up with TRBD2. Germline CDR1 reads MDHEN; CDR2 reads SYDVKM. The ends lost 5 bases at V and 5 bases at J; junction bases unmatched: 12. The CDR3 totals 18 residues. In DNA, the CDR3 is TGTGCCAGCAGTCCTCTACCGACTAGCGGGAGGGCCAAAGATACGCAGTATTTT. Protein product: CASSPLPTSGRAKDTQYF.

This clone was counted between two and nine times. J is TRBJ2-1 and V is TRBV6-1; D is possibly TRBD2 (6 bases). Germline CDR1 reads MNHNS; CDR2 reads SASEGT. This CDR3 has 15 amino acids. The germline V and J ends were trimmed by 7 bases and 3 bases, with 16 bases remaining between them. CDR3 DNA: TGTGCCAGCACTCGGGACTCTCGAAACTACAATGAGCAGTTCTTC. Translating gives CASTRDSRNYNEQFF.

J is TRBJ2-3 and V is TRBV18; TRBD1 might be the D (5 bases). Germline V gene sequence: CDR1 KGHSH, CDR2 LQKENI. With 2 bases removed from V and 0 bases from J, the gap between germline ends came to 15 bases. This CDR3 contains 17 residues. As DNA, the CDR3 is TGTGCCAGCTCACCAATTCCGAGGACAAAGAGCACAGATACGCAGTATTTT. Its protein is CASSPIPRTKSTDTQYF.

The chain has TRBV30 and TRBJ2-3; 10 bases match TRBD2. The CDR3 loop spans 13 amino acids. Germline-derived CDR1 and CDR2 are GTSNPN and SVGIG (reference sequence). After removal of 4 bases from V and 3 bases from J, the junction contained 1 base not matched to a gene. Here the CDR3 DNA reads TGTGCCTGGACTAGCGGGAGTACAGATACGCAGTATTTT. Translated, it gives CAWTSGSTDTQYF.

The chain carries TRBV13 and TRBJ1-1; D ambiguous. Germline V gene data show CDR1 as PRHDT and CDR2 as FYEKMQ (reference sequence). The CDR3 is 14 amino acids. V lost 5 bases to trimming and J lost 1 base, with 11 bases between them. Here the CDR3 DNA reads TGTGCCAGCAGCCAAGAACGGGGGAACACTGAAGCTTTCTTT. Translation: CASSQERGNTEAFF.

The CDR3 nucleotides are TGTGCCAGCAGTTTAGTGACTAGCGGACAAGAGACCCAGTACTTC. Its protein product is CASSLVTSGQETQYF. The V and J genes are TRBV28 and TRBJ2-5, with 9 bases fitting TRBD2. Germline CDR1 is MDHEN and CDR2 is SYDVKM. The CDR3 runs to 15 residues. V dropped 2 bases and J dropped 2; count of bases not matched to a gene: 3.

V gene TRBV7-3 combines with J gene TRBJ1-5; D is perhaps TRBD1 (6 bases). With 1 base removed from V and 6 bases from J, the gap between germline ends came to 16 bases. Germline V gene sequence: CDR1 SGHTA, CDR2 FQGTGA. This CDR3 is built from 16 residues. The CDR3 spells CASSLMVAGAGQPQHF. The DNA of the CDR3 is TGTGCCAGCAGCTTAATGGTAGCGGGGGCGGGTCAGCCCCAGCATTTT. Together with reference TRBV7-3 and TRBJ1-5, the CDR3 gives the full variable domain: GAGVSQTPSNKVTEKGKYVELRCDPISGHTALYWYRQSLGQGPEFLIYFQGTGAADDSGLPNDRFFAVRPEGSVSTLKIQRTERGDSAVYLCASSLMVAGAGQPQHFGDGTRLSIL.

The chain is built from TRBV21-1 and TRBJ2-3; TRBD1 was called by the table and not checked on the DNA. TRBV21-1 is a pseudogene. The CDR3 consists of 17 residues. For the CDR3, the DNA is TGTGCCAGCAGCAAAGGTACGGCAGGGGGAAGCGGGGATACGCAGTATTTT. Translation: CASSKGTAGGSGDTQYF.

V and J are TRBV27 and TRBJ1-1, with D perhaps matching TRBD1 (5 bases). Germline CDR1 reads MNHEY; CDR2 reads SMNVEV (reference sequence). The CDR3 totals 16 residues. The germline V and J ends were trimmed by 2 bases and 3 bases, with 16 bases remaining between them. CDR3 nucleotide sequence: TGTGCCAGCAGTTTAAACCCGGGGGGTTATGACACTGAAGCTTTCTTT. Encoded protein: CASSLNPGGYDTEAFF.

The chain uses TRBV7-2 and TRBJ2-5; 8 bases fit TRBD2. Losses at the gene ends were 5 bases for V and 5 bases for J; bases not matched to a gene: 7. CDR1 is SGHTA, CDR2 FQGNSA, per germline. The CDR3 totals 14 residues. CDR3 nucleotides: TGTGCCAGCAGCATCTCCGGGACTAGGGAGACCCAGTACTTC. Translation: CASSISGTRETQYF.

The chain is built from TRBV6-1 and TRBJ2-1; 13 bases align to TRBD2. This CDR3 has 15 amino acids. Trimming removed 5 bases from V and 9 bases from J; junction bases left unmatched: 7. Germline loops: CDR1 MNHNS, CDR2 SASEGT. The DNA for the CDR3 is TGTGCCAGCAGTTCACTAGCGGGAGGGCTCAGTGAGCAGTTCTTC. Translation: CASSSLAGGLSEQFF.

This chain uses TRBV5-1 with TRBJ2-1; D may be TRBD2 (6 bases). The CDR3 consists of 15 residues. V gave up 0 bases and J gave up 2 bases, with 9 bases separating them. CDR1 and CDR2 (germline): SGHRS, YFSETQ. In DNA form, the CDR3 reads TGCGCCAGCAGCTTGGACCCGGGGGCCTACAATGAGCAGTTCTTC. It is translated as CASSLDPGAYNEQFF.

The chain is built from TRBV5-1 and TRBJ2-2, with 11 bases fitting TRBD2. The CDR3 runs to 16 residues. J was trimmed by 5 bases and V by 3 bases; bases with no gene match: 6. Germline V CDR1 and CDR2: SGHRS, YFSETQ. The CDR3 here is CASSSSTSGATGELFF. CDR3 nucleotide sequence: TGCGCCAGCAGCTCCTCGACTAGCGGGGCAACCGGGGAGCTGTTTTTT.

The chain carries TRBV10-1 and TRBJ2-6; the D is unclear. This CDR3 has 15 amino acids. The germline V gene encodes CDR1 WNHNN and CDR2 SYGVQD (reference sequence). V was clipped by 4 bases and J by 4 bases, with 11 bases between them. The DNA of the CDR3 is TGCGCCAGCAGTGGACAAGTGTTAGGGGCCAACGTCCTGACTTTC. The encoded protein is CASSGQVLGANVLTF.

The chain links TRBV27 to TRBJ2-2; 8 bases align to TRBD1. The CDR3 spans 16 residues. The trim removed 6 bases at V and 6 bases at J, leaving 12 bases unmatched. Germline CDR1 MNHEY, CDR2 SMNVEV (reference sequence). The CDR3 sequence: CASSPRTGWESGELFF. For the CDR3, the DNA is TGTGCCAGCAGCCCCAGGACAGGGTGGGAATCCGGGGAGCTGTTTTTT.

The rearrangement uses TRBV6-5 and TRBJ2-5; D is possibly TRBD1 (5 bases). The closer fit of TRBJ2-7 to the DNA end suggests the J call may be wrong. The CDR3 sequence is 16 residues long. Germline lookup yields CDR1 MNHEY and CDR2 SVGAGI. The CDR3, as DNA: TGTGCCAGCAGTTACTCGGGGCAGGGTGATACCTACGAGCAGTACTTC. The encoded protein is CASSYSGQGDTYEQYF.

The V and J genes are TRBV28 and TRBJ1-4, with TRBD1 matching over 12 bases. Germline loops: CDR1 MDHEN, CDR2 SYDVKM. After removal of 8 bases from V and 4 bases from J, the junction contained 5 bases not matched to a gene. This CDR3 region has 15 residues. The CDR3 DNA follows: TGTGCCAGCGAGGGACAGGGGGCGGGTAATGAAAAACTGTTTTTT. Translation: CASEGQGAGNEKLFF.

This chain uses TRBV27 with TRBJ2-5; possible D gene TRBD1, 5 bases. The DNA matches TRBJ2-7 better at its end, which makes the J call doubtful. Per germline, CDR1 MNHEY and CDR2 SMNVEV (reference sequence). The CDR3 length is 13 residues. The CDR3 reads CASSLSRVGEQYF. In DNA form, the CDR3 reads TGTGCCAGCAGTTTATCCAGGGTGGGCGAGCAGTACTTC.

This chain links TRBV5-1 with TRBJ1-4, with D possibly matching TRBD1 (6 bases). Looked up from germline, CDR1 is SGHRS and CDR2 is YFSETQ. CDR3 size: 15 residues. Trimming took off 7 bases at V and 7 bases at J, with 20 bases between the two ends. CDR3 coding DNA: TGCGCCAGCGCCTTAGGGGGGGGCAGTAGTGAAAAACTGTTTTTT. This sequence encodes CASALGGGSSEKLFF.

The V call is TRBV21-1, the J call TRBJ1-1. TRBV21-1 corresponds to a pseudogene. The CDR3 length is 16 residues. The CDR3 DNA reads as TGTGCCAGCAGCAAAGGGGGAGGGGACTTGAACACTGAAGCTTTCTTT. Its protein is CASSKGGGDLNTEAFF.

This clone turned up a few times. The chain uses TRBV5-4 and TRBJ1-6, with 10 nucleotides matching TRBD1. The germline V gene has CDR1 SGHNT and CDR2 YYREEE (reference sequence). V shed 3 bases and J 5 bases; nucleotides not matched to a gene: 5. The CDR3 contains 16 residues. In nucleotides, the CDR3 is TGTGCCAGCAGCTCGTACGGGACAGGGGATAATTCACCCCTCCACTTT. Translation: CASSSYGTGDNSPLHF.

This sequence joins TRBV29-1 and TRBJ1-1; 7 bases agree with TRBD1. V was clipped by 8 bases and J by 6 bases; unmatched bases: 3. Per germline, CDR1 SQVTM and CDR2 ANQGSEA. The CDR3 loop spans 10 amino acids. CDR3 residues: CSCGTAEAFF. The DNA of the CDR3 is TGCAGCTGCGGGACAGCTGAAGCTTTCTTT.

The J gene is TRBJ2-1, the V gene TRBV4-2; TRBD2 might be the D (5 bases). The CDR3 extends over 14 amino acids. Germline values: CDR1 LGHNA, CDR2 YNFKEQ. Between the trimmed V and J ends, which lost 0 bases and 5 bases, there was a span of 8 bases. CDR3 sequence (DNA): TGTGCCAGCAGCCAAGATACCGGGGACAATGAGCAGTTCTTC. This gives the protein CASSQDTGDNEQFF.

In regard to this clone: Other nucleotide sequences in the sample specify the same CDR3. The chain is built from TRBV14 and TRBJ1-2, with a tentative D call TRBD1 (6 bases). Germline loops: CDR1 SGHDN, CDR2 FVKESK. V gave up 6 bases and J gave up 6 bases, with 17 bases separating them. CDR3 size: 14 residues. This CDR3 reads CASRLTGGMDGYTF. In nucleotides, the CDR3 is TGTGCCAGCAGACTGACAGGAGGCATGGATGGCTACACCTTC. The full variable domain, with the rest looked up from reference TRBV14 and TRBJ1-2, is EAGVTQFPSHSVIEKGQTVTLRCDPISGHDNLYWYRRVMGKEIKFLLHFVKESKQDESGMPNNRFLAERTGGTYSTLKVQPAELEDSGVYFCASRLTGGMDGYTFGSGTRLTVV.

The chain is built from TRBV30 and TRBJ2-3; tentatively, D is TRBD2 (5 bases). Germline loops: CDR1 GTSNPN, CDR2 SVGIG (reference sequence). This CDR3 has 13 amino acids. V was pared by 0 bases and J by 6 bases, with 10 bases between. The CDR3, as DNA: TGTGCCTGGAGTGTACCTGGGAGTGATACGCAGTATTTT. The encoded protein is CAWSVPGSDTQYF.

The V and J genes are TRBV4-1 and TRBJ2-1, with 11 bases aligning to TRBD2. The germline CDR1 and CDR2 sequences are MGHRA and YSYEKL. CDR3 length: 18 amino acids. The ends lost 4 bases at V and 9 bases at J; junction bases unmatched: 17. For the CDR3, the DNA is TGCGCCAGCAGCCGGCTATCTTTAGCGGGAGGGATAAATGCTGAGCAGTTCTTC. It is translated as CASSRLSLAGGINAEQFF.